This T cell receptor beta chain emerged from a study of shared clonotypes between healthy human individuals. Looked up from germline, CDR1 is MNHNS and CDR2 is SASEGT. CDR3 length: 15 residues. Trimming shortened V by 5 bases and J by 5 bases, and 19 bases separated the two germline ends. Profiled with immunoSEQ multiplex PCR; TCRdb holds only in-frame clones, not every one. Of 1 million to 1.3 million clones detected, more than 75% appear once; the ten largest clones hold roughly 0.57%. On this clone: Its antigen is undetermined.

Study-wide points: What limited the represented genetic and exposure-history diversity was the small number of donors.

The sequenced sample was memory CD4+ T cells from PBMCs. Subset given: CD45RA-negative fraction. The rearrangement uses TRBV6-1 and TRBJ2-7; TRBD1 is a possible D gene (5 bases). This clonotype was obtained from a man younger than 35 in good health. Some clones in this sample may be carry-over from other donors' samples. The CDR3 here is CASSSQGLSRDEQYF. The CDR3 region has the DNA TGTGCCAGCAGTTCTCAGGGCCTCTCTCGGGACGAGCAGTACTTC.